The rows below give T cell receptor beta chains drawn from one sample of a study of cytomegalovirus exposure and HLA in healthy donors. Clones were sequenced by immunoSEQ multiplex PCR, and TCRdb holds only the in-frame ones, with some missing. The repertoire holds around 150,000 clones, with 70% as singletons. What was sequenced was PBMCs. These receptors were collected from a man between 18 and 29 years old in good health and CMV-seropositive. Both conserved end residues are part of each CDR3. D genes are given only for firm matches. Clone size is shown for a subset of rows, as once, few, many or a class of expanded clone.

j_call v_call cdr3_length clone_size d_call cdr3_nt cdr3_aa
TRBJ1-5 TRBV28 15 - - TGTGCCAGCAGCCCGCTCGACAGAGTTTATCAGCCCCAGCATTTT CASSPLDRVYQPQHF
TRBJ2-5 TRBV5-4 14 - - TGTGCCAGCAGCTTATCGGGGACTGACGAGACCCAGTACTTC CASSLSGTDETQYF
TRBJ1-5 TRBV30 17 once - TGTGCCTGGAGTGTCCCTTGGGGAGGATCATTCGCCCAACCCCAGCATTTT CAWSVPWGGSFAQPQHF
TRBJ1-2 TRBV6-1 12 once - TGTGCCAGCAGTGAAGGCAGGGGTGGCTACACCTTC CASSEGRGGYTF
TRBJ1-1 TRBV19 12 - TRBD1 TGTGCCAGTATGAGGACAGGGGGTTCAGCTTTCTTT CASMRTGGSAFF
TRBJ1-2 TRBV29-1 14 once - TGCAGCGTTGTAGGGGTCGCCTCTAACTATGGCTACACCTTC CSVVGVASNYGYTF
TRBJ1-2 TRBV7-6 13 - - TGTGCCAGCAGCTTAACAGCTAACTATGGCTACACCTTC CASSLTANYGYTF
TRBJ1-2 TRBV5-1 11 - - TGCGCCAGCAGCTCCGACTATGGCTACACCTTC CASSSDYGYTF
TRBJ1-2 TRBV6-5 15 - TRBD1 TGTGCCAGCAGTTACACCCCCTCCGACAGGGGGCAGAGCACCTTC CASSYTPSDRGQSTF
TRBJ2-1 TRBV6-5 15 few TRBD1 TGTGCCAGCAGGAAACAGGGGGCCCATTACAATGAGCAGTTCTTC CASRKQGAHYNEQFF
TRBJ1-2 TRBV5-1 12 - TRBD1 TGCGCCAGCAGTCGACAGGGAGATGGCTACACCTTC CASSRQGDGYTF
TRBJ1-1 TRBV6-6 14 few - TGTGCCAGCAGTTACTCGACGGGGGGCACTGAAGCTTTCTTT CASSYSTGGTEAFF
TRBJ2-3 TRBV5-1 15 - - TGCGCCAGCAGCTTGGATACGAGGTCCGCAGATACGCAGTATTTT CASSLDTRSADTQYF
TRBJ2-1 TRBV4-2 16 few TRBD2 TGTGCCAGCAGCCAAGATCTGAGGCCAGCGGGGAATGAGCAGTTCTTC CASSQDLRPAGNEQFF
TRBJ1-5 TRBV30 12 few - TGTGCCCTTAGCGAGGGGGGGAAAACCCAGCATTTT CALSEGGKTQHF
TRBJ2-2 TRBV11-2 17 - TRBD2 TGTGCCAGCAGCTTAGATCGCCTAGCGGGAGAGGCCGGGGAGCTGTTTTTT CASSLDRLAGEAGELFF